A single sample gave rise to the 23 T cell receptor beta chains below, sequenced in a study of response to subunit inactivated influenza vaccine. MiXCR was run by TCRdb on the RT-PCR reads, yielding one entry per CDR3 protein. The table has about 620,000 distinct CDR3 sequences, about 12% seen once. Sequences were derived from PBMCs from blood, sampled on the day of vaccination. Source of these receptors: a man aged 45-65 years who received an inactivated influenza vaccine.

The chain is built from TRBV3-1 and TRBJ2-7, with TRBD1 as a possible D gene (5 bases). Germline V CDR1 and CDR2: LGHDT, YNNKEL (reference sequence). The V gene lost 5 bases and the J gene lost 5 bases, with 16 bases spanning the gap. The CDR3 has 14 residues. CDR3 in DNA: TGTGCCAGCAGCGATGCAGGGCGAGGCGACGAGCAGTACTTC. It codes for CASSDAGRGDEQYF.

This clonotype came up a few times. V and J are TRBV11-1 and TRBJ2-1; a weak D match, TRBD1 (5 bases). V lost 4 bases, J lost 6 bases, and 13 bases lay in between. The CDR3 is made up of 14 amino acids. Germline CDR1 and CDR2: SGHAT and FQDESV (reference sequence). CDR3 region: CASSSPRGSNEQFF. CDR3 in DNA: TGTGCCAGCAGCTCCCCTAGGGGAAGCAATGAGCAGTTCTTC.

This clonotype was recorded a few times. V gene TRBV9 combines with J gene TRBJ2-4; the D is unclear. CDR1 is SGDLS, CDR2 YYNGEE, per germline. The CDR3 extends over 15 amino acids. Trimming cost V 3 bases and J 1 base, with 11 bases left between them. The chain's CDR3 is CASSAGYRAKNIQYF. The DNA for the CDR3 is TGTGCCAGCAGCGCAGGCTATAGGGCCAAAAACATTCAGTACTTC.

V usage is TRBV18 and J usage is TRBJ2-7; TRBD2 matches at 14 bases. The CDR3 extends over 15 amino acids. Per germline, CDR1 KGHSH and CDR2 LQKENI. The ends lost 6 bases at V and 7 bases at J; junction bases unmatched: 8. The DNA for the CDR3 is TGTGCCAGCTCCCCGGGACTAGCGGGGGATAGGGAGCAGTACTTC. Protein sequence: CASSPGLAGDREQYF.

This clonotype appeared many times. The chain has TRBV4-1 and TRBJ1-6; D unresolved. The CDR3 contains 13 residues. Germline lookup yields CDR1 MGHRA and CDR2 YSYEKL. Trimming cost V 1 base and J 7 bases, with 5 bases left between them. The CDR3 region is CASSQVGNSPLHF. Written as DNA, the CDR3 is TGCGCCAGCAGCCAAGTGGGGAATTCACCCCTCCACTTT.

The V call is TRBV7-2, the J call TRBJ2-1, with 10 positions matching TRBD1. Losses at the gene ends were 5 bases for V and 8 bases for J; bases not matched to a gene: 6. This CDR3 has 14 residues. Germline values: CDR1 SGHTA, CDR2 FQGNSA. CDR3 region: CASSGQGGRDEQFF. In nucleotides, the CDR3 is TGTGCCAGCAGCGGACAGGGGGGGAGGGATGAGCAGTTCTTC.

This clonotype was observed a few times. The chain couples TRBV29-1 to TRBJ2-3; 8 bases are shared with TRBD1. The CDR3 runs 15 residues. CDR1 is SQVTM, CDR2 ANQGSEA, per germline. Germline trimming cut 6 bases from V and 3 bases from J; bases unmatched to any gene: 11. CDR3 residues: CSVGGQGGWTDTQYF. The CDR3 DNA reads as TGCAGCGTGGGTGGACAGGGAGGTTGGACAGATACGCAGTATTTT.

The sample holds a few counts of this clonotype. This sequence joins TRBV5-4 and TRBJ2-7, with TRBD1 matching over 8 bases. Germline CDR1 and CDR2: SGHNT and YYREEE (reference sequence). The CDR3 is 14 amino acids. The J segment lost 8 bases and the V segment lost 4 bases, leaving 11 bases of the junction unmatched. The DNA of the CDR3 is TGTGCCAGCAGCATAGCCGGACAGGGATCCAAGCAGTACTTC. It yields the protein CASSIAGQGSKQYF.

The table lists this clonotype with many counts. The chain combines TRBV7-2 with TRBJ1-2, with D possibly being TRBD1 (5 bases). V was shortened by 1 base and J by 4 bases, with 10 bases between the two germline ends. CDR3 size: 14 residues. The germline gives CDR1 SGHTA, CDR2 FQGNSA. The CDR3 bases are TGTGCCAGCAGCTTAGAGGCAGGGCTCTATGGCTACACCTTC. This encodes CASSLEAGLYGYTF.

The V and J genes are TRBV5-1 and TRBJ2-7; 8 nucleotides match TRBD2. This CDR3 contains 16 residues. CDR1 is SGHRS and CDR2 is YFSETQ in the germline V gene. The V and J ends lost 0 bases and 7 bases, in that order; junction bases with no gene match: 12. CDR3 in DNA: TGCGCCAGCAGCTTGGGCCTAGCGGGCCTCTATTGGGAGCAGTACTTC. It codes for CASSLGLAGLYWEQYF.

The CDR3 DNA is TGCGCCAGCAGTGGCGGTCTGGACAGAGAGACCCAGTACTTC. As protein: CASSGGLDRETQYF. The chain links TRBV4-1 to TRBJ2-5, with D perhaps TRBD1 (6 bases). Germline V gene sequence: CDR1 MGHRA, CDR2 YSYEKL. V lost 6 bases, J lost 4 bases, and 15 bases lay in between. The CDR3 extends over 14 amino acids.

This clonotype was seen a few times. The V gene is TRBV12-5, the J gene TRBJ2-1; D is uncertain. CDR1 and CDR2 from the germline V gene are LGHNT and FRNRAP. The ends were cut back, 2 bases at V and 0 bases at J, with 14 bases in the middle. This CDR3 spans 17 amino acids. CDR3 DNA: TGTGCTAGTGGTTTGTATGGCGCCAGTCCCTCCTACAATGAGCAGTTCTTC. Translation gives CASGLYGASPSYNEQFF.

This clonotype has only a few counts. This sequence joins TRBV5-1 and TRBJ2-5, with D possibly TRBD2 on 5 matching bases. From germline, CDR1 is SGHRS and CDR2 YFSETQ. The CDR3 is made up of 13 amino acids. V dropped 5 bases and J dropped 5 bases, with 13 bases sitting between them. The CDR3 spells CASSTGSTETQYF. The CDR3, as DNA: TGCGCCAGCAGTACGGGGTCAACGGAGACCCAGTACTTC.

In its sample, this clonotype was seen a few times. The rearrangement joins TRBV28 to TRBJ1-2; 7 bases line up with TRBD1. The CDR3 loop spans 13 amino acids. From germline, CDR1 is MDHEN and CDR2 SYDVKM. The junction had 10 bases not matched to a gene; V was cut back by 10 bases and J by 5 bases. CDR3 sequence: CAITRDSPYGYTF. CDR3 DNA sequence: TGTGCCATAACTCGGGACAGCCCATATGGCTACACCTTC.

This clonotype was counted only a few times. The chain employs TRBV9 and TRBJ2-6; D possibly corresponds to TRBD1 (6 bases). Trimming left V 2 bases short and J 0 bases short, with 15 bases between. The CDR3 extends over 18 amino acids. Germline CDR1 is SGDLS and CDR2 is YYNGEE. In DNA form, the CDR3 reads TGTGCCAGCAGCGTTGGACAGAGAGGATTCTCTGGGGCCAACGTCCTGACTTTC. Translating gives CASSVGQRGFSGANVLTF.

V and J are TRBV29-1 and TRBJ2-7; 12 bases line up with TRBD1. The germline gives CDR1 SQVTM, CDR2 ANQGSEA. V gave up 6 bases and J gave up 6 bases; unmatched junction bases: 9. This CDR3 has 14 residues. The DNA for the CDR3 is TGCAGCGTGGACACGGGACAGGGGGCTTCCGAGCAGTACTTC. This codes for CSVDTGQGASEQYF.

This clonotype was seen a handful of times. The J gene is TRBJ2-2, the V gene TRBV2, with D hard to call. This CDR3 is 16 amino acids long. The V end was cut by 0 bases, the J end by 5 bases, with 13 bases between. The germline gives CDR1 SNHLY, CDR2 FYNNEI. Here the CDR3 DNA reads TGTGCCAGCAGTGAAGCGGCCCCCCGGATTACCGGGGAGCTGTTTTTT. Protein product: CASSEAAPRITGELFF.

The CDR3 loop is CASSFTGGSGEKLFF. The DNA of the CDR3 is TGTGCCAGCAGTTTCACAGGGGGTAGCGGTGAAAAACTGTTTTTT. This chain uses TRBV12-3 or TRBV12-4 with TRBJ1-4, with 8 bases aligning to TRBD1. This CDR3 is built from 15 residues. With 3 bases clipped from V and 7 bases from J, the junction kept 7 bases outside the gene matches.

The table lists this clonotype with a few counts. J is TRBJ1-1 and V is TRBV20-1; D perhaps matches TRBD1 (5 bases). There are 13 residues in the CDR3. CDR1 and CDR2 (germline): DFQATT, SNEGSKA (reference sequence). The germline V and J ends were trimmed by 3 bases and 3 bases, with 11 bases remaining between them. The chain's CDR3 is CSASREGDTEAFF. The CDR3 bases are TGCAGTGCTAGTCGGGAAGGGGACACTGAAGCTTTCTTT.

V and J are TRBV4-1 and TRBJ1-2; possibly TRBD1 for D (6 bases). The CDR3 loop spans 14 amino acids. Trimming removed 4 bases from V and 4 bases from J, with 13 bases in between. The germline CDR1 and CDR2 sequences are MGHRA and YSYEKL. The CDR3 loop is CASSPLGATYGYTF. DNA for the CDR3: TGCGCCAGCAGCCCGTTGGGGGCGACCTATGGCTACACCTTC.

The sample holds a few counts of this clonotype. V is TRBV2 and J is TRBJ2-1; unclear D gene. CDR1 SNHLY and CDR2 FYNNEI come from the germline V gene. The CDR3 runs 15 residues. Trimming shortened V by 6 bases and J by 0 bases, and 12 bases separated the two germline ends. CDR3 coding DNA: TGTGCCAGCAGGGCCCCCGTCAGCTCCTACAATGAGCAGTTCTTC. Translation: CASRAPVSSYNEQFF.

The chain has TRBV29-1 and TRBJ2-6; TRBD1 or TRBD2 may be the D gene (5 bases each). V shed 4 bases and J shed 0 bases, with 13 bases lying between them. Germline CDR1 SQVTM, CDR2 ANQGSEA. The CDR3 sequence is 16 residues long. As DNA, the CDR3 is TGCAGCGTTGCCGGGGCAGACCTCTCTGGGGCCAACGTCCTGACTTTC. Translating it yields CSVAGADLSGANVLTF.

The chain links TRBV7-9 to TRBJ2-7; TRBD2 is a possible D gene (6 bases). Deletions cut 5 bases from V and 4 bases from J, with 9 bases between. This CDR3 region has 12 residues. The germline gives CDR1 SEHNR, CDR2 FQNEAQ (reference sequence). CDR3 protein: CASSDGTYEQYF. In DNA form, the CDR3 reads TGTGCCAGCAGCGACGGGACTTACGAGCAGTACTTC.